This TCR beta chain was sequenced during a study of cytomegalovirus exposure and HLA in healthy donors. In regard to this clone: Antigen: not known.

Germline V lookup: CDR1 SGHTS, CDR2 YDEGEE. The CDR3 is 15 residues long. The trim removed 4 bases at V and 5 bases at J, leaving 10 bases unmatched. This PCR relied on a set of 60 Vbeta primers and 13 Jbeta primers. The protocol was immunoSEQ multiplex PCR, while the TCRdb copy is restricted to in-frame clones and leaves out a portion. Seen in this sample are 100,000 to 150,000 clones; the ten most common clones hold around 1.6%. Points from the study as a whole: For cytomegalovirus status, the classifier reportedly gave diagnoses with high specificity and sensitivity.

This receptor was taken from a man between 18 and 29 years old in good health and CMV-seronegative. The gene calls are TRBV5-8 and TRBJ2-5, with 8 positions matching TRBD1. Source material: PBMCs. CDR3 residues: CASSPETGVSETQYF. CDR3 nucleotides: TGTGCCAGCAGCCCAGAGACAGGGGTTTCGGAGACCCAGTACTTC.